The present T cell receptor beta chain was sequenced within a study of T cells in Graves' hyperthyroidism and ophthalmopathy. The overall study: Peripheral blood was collected at initial diagnosis, before any treatment.

PBMCs were sourced from 9 to 10 ml fresh peripheral blood. Findings of the study overall: The model anticipated ophthalmopathy a median 6.5 months pre-onset. In blood, most of the thyroid clonotypes expanded above 0.001 were also present.

Trimming shortened V by 5 bases and J by 2 bases, and 16 bases separated the two germline ends. The CDR3 totals 16 residues. Germline lookup yields CDR1 MDHEN and CDR2 SYDVKM. Comments on this clonotype: The antigen is unknown.

Using RNA transcripts as the source, TCR beta CDR3 regions were amplified. Initially, a first-round RT-PCR of the TCR CDR3 employed the HTBI primer set. MiXCR was run by TCRdb on the multiplex PCR reads, yielding one entry per CDR3 protein. The sample yields about 640,000 distinct CDR3 sequences, about 14% seen once. The TCR comes from a woman between 45 and 60 years old with Graves' ophthalmopathy. The chain is built from TRBV28 and TRBJ1-5; no reliable D call. The source material was blood. In DNA, the CDR3 is TGTGCCAGCAGTCCCCGGAGCGGGGTCGGCAATCAGCCCCAGCATTTT. Translated: CASSPRSGVGNQPQHF.